This T cell receptor beta chain was retrieved from a study of identical twins. This CDR3 region has 18 residues. Germline V gene sequence: CDR1 LGHNT, CDR2 FRNRAP. The junction had 11 bases not matched to a gene; V was cut back by 4 bases and J by 1 base. In this sample, this clonotype turned up a few times. Its antigen is not identified. Overall study results and limits: Partly confounded zero-insertion analyses could result from invariant MAIT and iNKT cells.

Template switching added a universal primer site, and cDNA bore unique molecular identifiers. Via MiXCR, TCRdb re-called the 5' RACE reads, giving one row per CDR3 protein. The sample has 500,000 to 650,000 distinct CDR3 sequences; about 7% are singletons. The sample also formed part of further work on yellow fever vaccine responses in identical twins.

This chain connects TRBV12-5 to TRBJ2-7; TRBD2 matches 12 bases. This TCR came from a woman aged 18-35 years in good health. The sequenced material came from PBMCs. The CDR3 loop reads CASGSQTSGRLTSYEQYF. The CDR3 DNA reads TGTGCTAGTGGTTCACAGACTAGCGGGAGACTAACTTCCTACGAGCAGTACTTC. Filled out from reference TRBV12-5 and TRBJ2-7, the complete variable domain reads DARVTQTPRHKVTEMGQEVTMRCQPILGHNTVFWYRQTMMQGLELLAYFRNRAPLDDSGMPKDRFSAEMPDATLATLKIQPSEPRDSAVYFCASGSQTSGRLTSYEQYFGPGTRLTVT.